Shown below are 3 T cell receptor beta chains from a single sample sequenced in a study of regulatory T cells in long-lasting Graves disease. The time point was: newly diagnosed GD, antithyroid drugs for less than 3 months. RNA from PBMCs was the source of the TCR library. HTBI primers from iRepertoire and Arm-PCR of CDR3 regions yielded the TCR beta libraries. TCRdb processed the multiplex PCR reads anew with MiXCR; each CDR3 protein has one entry. The sample yields hundreds of thousands of distinct CDR3 sequences, about 15% seen once. This sample was shared with a second study, whose subject was T cells in Graves' hyperthyroidism and ophthalmopathy.

The source material was peripheral blood mononuclear cells (PBMCs), sampled at new diagnosis, from a patient treated with antithyroid drugs. The receptors here all came from a woman aged 25 to 45 with Graves disease.

As for this clonotype: This may arise from a read error, as a much more abundant clone is one base away. This chain links TRBV28 with TRBJ2-3, with D perhaps TRBD1 (5 bases). Per germline, CDR1 MDHEN and CDR2 SYDVKM. The CDR3 loop spans 13 amino acids. The CDR3: CASGGHLTGTQYF. CDR3 DNA sequence: TGTGCCAGTGGTGGACACCTCACAGGTACGCAGTATTTT.

This clonotype was counted many times. The chain has TRBV6-1 and TRBJ2-1; no firm D call. The CDR3 is 15 residues long. The ends were cut back, 0 bases at V and 6 bases at J, with 12 bases in the middle. CDR1 MNHNS and CDR2 SASEGT come from the germline V gene. The CDR3 protein is CASSEAYPRVNEQFF. The CDR3 DNA sequence: TGTGCCAGCAGTGAAGCGTACCCCCGGGTCAATGAGCAGTTCTTC.

This chain connects TRBV7-2 to TRBJ2-1; D remains unclear. Trimming stripped 5 bases from V and 0 bases from J, with 17 bases between. CDR1 and CDR2 from the germline V gene are SGHTA and FQGNSA. The CDR3 is 17 residues long. CDR3 coding DNA: TGTGCCAGCAGCCTCCAGCAGGTGTTCAGCTCCTACAATGAGCAGTTCTTC. It is translated as CASSLQQVFSSYNEQFF. The full variable domain, in which reference TRBV7-2 and TRBJ2-1 provide the parts outside the CDR3, is GAGVSQSPSNKVTEKGKDVELRCDPISGHTALYWYRQSLGQGLEFLIYFQGNSAPDKSGLPSDRFSAERTGGSVSTLTIQRTQQEDSAVYLCASSLQQVFSSYNEQFFGPGTRLTVL.